The rows below give T cell receptor beta chains drawn from one sample of a study of blood T cell repertoires in COVID-19. Sequenced by immunoSEQ multiplex PCR; TCRdb stores in-frame clones only, minus some. The data hold approximately 300,000 clones, with about 84% observed a single time. Sequenced material: peripheral blood. The source of these receptors is a woman between 50 and 59 years old with acute or convalescent COVID-19. Both conserved end residues are part of each CDR3. D genes are given only for firm matches. Clone size, where shown, is once, few, many, or a class for clones that have expanded.

d_call clone_size j_call v_call cdr3_aa cdr3_nt
. few TRBJ2-2 TRBV7-3 CASSLGPPNTGELFF TGTGCCAGCAGCTTAGGGCCCCCGAACACCGGGGAGCTGTTTTTT
. . TRBJ1-2 TRBV5-1 CASSTGHRRVYGYTF TGCGCCAGCAGCACAGGACACCGGAGGGTCTATGGCTACACCTTC
. . TRBJ1-6 TRBV7-3 CASSQGLAINSPLHF TGTGCCAGCAGTCAGGGCCTGGCGATAAATTCACCCCTCCACTTT
TRBD2 . TRBJ2-2 TRBV6-2/TRBV6-3 CASSYKRGRPLNTGELFF TGTGCCAGCAGTTACAAGCGGGGACGCCCTTTGAACACCGGGGAGCTGTTTTTT
. . TRBJ2-3 TRBV5-8 CASSLQKGSRADTQYF TGTGCCAGCAGCTTGCAGAAAGGGAGTAGGGCAGATACGCAGTATTTT
. . TRBJ1-5 TRBV7-8 CASSTNWEQNQPQHF TGTGCCAGCAGCACAAACTGGGAGCAGAATCAGCCCCAGCATTTT
. . TRBJ1-1 TRBV7-2 CASSLRGTMNTEAFF TGTGCCAGCAGCTTAAGGGGAACGATGAACACTGAAGCTTTCTTT
. . TRBJ2-5 TRBV10-3 CAISYRPQETQYF TGTGCCATCAGCTACAGGCCCCAAGAGACCCAGTACTTC
. . TRBJ2-5 TRBV19 CASSEVAGSRETQYF TGTGCCAGTAGTGAGGTCGCGGGCTCGCGAGAGACCCAGTACTTC
. . TRBJ1-2 TRBV28 CASSLGSYGYTF TGTGCCAGCAGTTTAGGGAGCTATGGCTACACCTTC
TRBD2 . TRBJ2-1 TRBV27 CASSLPPGLAGDNEQFF TGTGCCAGCAGTTTGCCCCCGGGACTAGCGGGAGACAATGAGCAGTTCTTC
. once TRBJ1-4 TRBV5-1 CASSLGSGVEKLFF TGCGCCAGCAGCCTGGGGTCAGGGGTAGAAAAACTGTTTTTT
TRBD2 . TRBJ2-2 TRBV5-1 CASSGVASGSRTGELFF TGCGCCAGCAGCGGGGTCGCTAGCGGGAGTCGCACCGGGGAGCTGTTTTTT
TRBD2 . TRBJ2-2 TRBV7-3 CASSSGLAGFTGELFF TGTGCCAGCAGCTCGGGACTAGCGGGATTTACCGGGGAGCTGTTTTTT
. . TRBJ2-7 TRBV21-1 CASSRPRTSGYEQYF TGTGCCAGCAGCAGACCCCGGACTAGCGGGTACGAGCAGTACTTC
TRBD2 . TRBJ2-1 TRBV30 CAWSGLAGPQYNEQFF TGTGCCTGGAGTGGATTAGCGGGGCCACAATACAATGAGCAGTTCTTC
. . TRBJ1-5 TRBV28 CASSTGWSNQPQHF TGTGCCAGCAGCACAGGGTGGAGCAATCAGCCCCAGCATTTT
TRBD1 . TRBJ1-2 TRBV9 CASSSGQGLNGYTF TGTGCCAGCAGCTCGGGACAGGGGCTCAATGGCTACACCTTC
. once TRBJ1-1 TRBV6-5 CASSPRAPNTEAFF TGTGCCAGCAGCCCCAGGGCCCCGAACACTGAAGCTTTCTTT
TRBD1 . TRBJ2-2 TRBV29-1 CSVDPGQGARLNTGELFF TGCAGCGTTGATCCGGGACAGGGGGCGCGATTGAACACCGGGGAGCTGTTTTTT
TRBD1 . TRBJ2-1 TRBV24-1 CATSDPWGTAYNEQFF TGTGCCACCAGTGACCCCTGGGGGACAGCCTACAATGAGCAGTTCTTC
. . TRBJ1-1 TRBV2 CASSATARGNEAFF TGTGCCAGCAGCGCCACGGCGAGGGGGAATGAAGCTTTCTTT
. . TRBJ2-7 TRBV28 CASSLVDTMGREQYF TGTGCCAGCAGTTTAGTGGACACCATGGGCCGCGAGCAGTACTTC
. once TRBJ2-1 TRBV7-2 CASSLTSSYNEQFF TGTGCCAGCAGCTTAACCAGCTCCTACAATGAGCAGTTCTTC
. . TRBJ1-1 TRBV27 CASSYWGGTEAFF TGTGCCAGCAGTTATTGGGGCGGCACTGAAGCTTTCTTT
. . TRBJ2-3 TRBV11-2 CASSPTWTSTDTQYF TGTGCCAGCAGCCCTACATGGACTAGCACAGATACGCAGTATTTT
. . TRBJ1-5 TRBV28 CASSLFEGHNQPQHF TGTGCCAGCAGTTTATTCGAGGGCCACAATCAGCCCCAGCATTTT
TRBD2 . TRBJ2-2 TRBV28 CASSVLAGIAGELFF TGTGCCAGCAGTGTACTAGCGGGGATCGCCGGGGAGCTGTTTTTT
TRBD2 . TRBJ2-7 TRBV27 CASSLRAGGYEQYF TGTGCCAGCAGTTTAAGGGCGGGAGGCTACGAGCAGTACTTC
TRBD1 . TRBJ1-2 TRBV7-2 CASSVRDRGNYGYTF TGTGCCAGCAGCGTGAGGGACAGGGGGAATTATGGCTACACCTTC
TRBD1 . TRBJ2-7 TRBV28 CASSLRGRVGYEQYF TGTGCCAGCAGTTTGAGGGGGCGCGTTGGGTACGAGCAGTACTTC
TRBD2 . TRBJ2-3 TRBV18 CASSSGLAEVITDTQYF TGTGCCAGCTCATCGGGACTAGCGGAGGTAATCACAGATACGCAGTATTTT
. . TRBJ2-2 TRBV19 CASSSGGFATGELFF TGTGCCAGTAGTTCGGGCGGGTTCGCCACCGGGGAGCTGTTTTTT
. . TRBJ1-1 TRBV9 CASSVGVTGGMNTEAFF TGTGCCAGCAGCGTAGGAGTTACAGGAGGGATGAACACTGAAGCTTTCTTT
TRBD2 . TRBJ2-1 TRBV3-1/TRBV3-2 CASSLAGDPYNEQFF TGTGCCAGCAGCCTAGCGGGGGATCCCTACAATGAGCAGTTCTTC
. . TRBJ2-7 TRBV7-2 CASSSRGRYEQYF TGTGCCAGCAGCTCAAGGGGAAGGTACGAGCAGTACTTC
TRBD2 once TRBJ2-1 TRBV7-3 CASSVASGGNEQFF TGTGCCAGCAGCGTGGCTAGCGGGGGGAATGAGCAGTTCTTC
. . TRBJ2-7 TRBV5-6 CASSLAGPYEQYF TGTGCCAGCAGCTTGGCGGGTCCCTACGAGCAGTACTTC
TRBD1 . TRBJ2-7 TRBV10-3 CAISLGQNYEQYF TGTGCCATCAGCCTGGGACAGAACTACGAGCAGTACTTC
TRBD1 . TRBJ2-3 TRBV5-1 CASSAASPARQGTSTDTQYF TGCGCCAGCAGCGCAGCGAGCCCCGCCCGACAGGGCACTAGCACAGATACGCAGTATTTT
TRBD1 . TRBJ2-7 TRBV28 CASSSQTWDRGYEQYF TGTGCCAGCAGTTCCCAGACCTGGGACAGGGGCTACGAGCAGTACTTC
. . TRBJ2-5 TRBV27 CASSPLFQETQYF TGTGCCAGCAGTCCCCTATTCCAAGAGACCCAGTACTTC
. . TRBJ1-1 TRBV5-1 CASSLDQMNTEAFF TGCGCCAGCAGCTTGGACCAGATGAACACTGAAGCTTTCTTT
TRBD1 . TRBJ2-5 TRBV24-1 CATSDKLTGIEETQYF TGTGCCACCAGCGATAAATTGACAGGGATCGAGGAGACCCAGTACTTC
TRBD1 . TRBJ1-1 TRBV30 CAWSPVGQGKYTEAFF TGTGCCTGGAGTCCAGTCGGACAGGGAAAGTACACTGAAGCTTTCTTT
TRBD1 once TRBJ1-2 TRBV19 CASSVQGAITNYGYTF TGTGCCAGTAGTGTACAGGGGGCGATAACTAACTATGGCTACACCTTC